These 14 T cell receptor beta chains were sequenced from one sample in a study of T cells in Graves' hyperthyroidism and ophthalmopathy. From RNA transcripts, TCR beta CDR3 regions were amplified. TCR CDR3 regions were first amplified by RT-PCR with HTBI primers. MiXCR, applied by TCRdb to the multiplex PCR reads, yields one record per CDR3 protein. The data contain around 250,000 distinct CDR3 sequences, roughly 14% of them singletons. The sample comprised blood. These receptors were taken from a woman in her thirties or forties with Graves' hyperthyroidism that later progressed to Graves' ophthalmopathy.

This chain joins TRBV20-1 and TRBJ2-6; 7 nucleotides agree with TRBD2. Germline-derived CDR1 and CDR2 are DFQATT and SNEGSKA (reference sequence). V shed 3 bases and J 0 bases; nucleotides not matched to a gene: 5. The CDR3 runs to 16 residues. CDR3 nucleotide sequence: TGCAGTGCTAGTGAGGGAGGGCCCTCTGGGGCCAACGTCCTGACTTTC. Translating gives CSASEGGPSGANVLTF.

As for this clonotype: A read error is likely, as this CDR3 ends without the conserved phenylalanine or tryptophan. The V and J genes are TRBV4-1 and TRBJ1-5; D call uncertain. The V gene's germline CDR1 is MGHRA and CDR2 YSYEKL. Deletions cut 4 bases from V and 0 bases from J, with 7 bases between. CDR3 length: 14 residues. The CDR3 loop is CASSRGNSNQPQHL. The DNA for the CDR3 is TGCGCCAGCAGCCGAGGGAATAGCAATCAGCCCCAGCATCTT.

The chain is built from TRBV5-1 and TRBJ2-2; the match to TRBD1 covers 8 bases. The CDR3 totals 16 residues. Germline-derived CDR1 and CDR2 are SGHRS and YFSETQ. Unmatched junction bases numbered 10, after V lost 2 bases and J lost 7 bases. CDR3 loop: CASSLSQGALGGELFF. The CDR3 region has the DNA TGCGCCAGCAGCTTAAGTCAGGGGGCACTTGGCGGGGAGCTGTTTTTT.

V and J are TRBV11-2 and TRBJ2-1; no definite D call. Germline loops: CDR1 SGHAT, CDR2 FQNNGV. V was trimmed by 5 bases and J by 8 bases, leaving 19 bases between them. This CDR3 has 15 residues. DNA of the CDR3: TGTGCCAGCAGCCCCCTCCCCATAAAAACCGATGAGCAGTTCTTC. The encoded protein is CASSPLPIKTDEQFF.

This clonotype was seen a few times. A much larger clonotype is one base distant, so this may be a read error. This chain links TRBV20-1 with TRBJ2-1, with TRBD2 matching 11 bases. The CDR3 extends over 15 amino acids. Per germline, CDR1 DFQATT and CDR2 SNEGSKA (reference sequence). After removal of 6 bases from V and 6 bases from J, the junction contained 10 bases not matched to a gene. As DNA, the CDR3 is TGCAGTGCCCAGGAACTAGCGGGAGATTTCAATGAGCAGTTCTTC. This codes for CSAQELAGDFNEQFF.

This clonotype was detected ten times or more. V gene TRBV20-1 combines with J gene TRBJ1-5; the D is unclear. V lost 3 bases to trimming and J lost 5 bases, with 8 bases between them. CDR1 is DFQATT, CDR2 SNEGSKA, per germline (reference sequence). The CDR3 is 12 residues long. The CDR3 here is CSASLWDQPQHF. The CDR3 nucleotides are TGCAGTGCTAGTCTCTGGGATCAGCCCCAGCATTTT.

In its sample, this clonotype was seen many times. V gene TRBV7-9 combines with J gene TRBJ2-7; D possibly corresponds to TRBD2 (6 bases). Germline V CDR1 and CDR2: SEHNR, FQNEAQ (reference sequence). V was pared by 4 bases and J by 2 bases, with 15 bases between. This CDR3 is built from 15 residues. The CDR3: CASSSLGGTPYEQYF. DNA for the CDR3: TGTGCCAGCAGCTCCCTGGGCGGGACCCCCTACGAGCAGTACTTC.

This clonotype was detected ten times or more. The chain couples TRBV11-2 to TRBJ2-2; 7 nucleotides agree with TRBD1. CDR3 length: 18 amino acids. Germline V CDR1 and CDR2: SGHAT, FQNNGV. V shed 1 base, J shed 7 bases, and the junction held 15 bases outside the gene matches. The CDR3 spells CASSLVPTIQGNDGELFF. As DNA, the CDR3 is TGTGCCAGCAGCTTAGTGCCCACCATACAGGGGAATGACGGGGAGCTGTTTTTT.

The sample holds many counts of this clonotype. The genes are TRBV25-1 and TRBJ2-5; D is ambiguous. CDR1 and CDR2 from the germline V gene are MGHDK and SYGVNS. Trimming left V 2 bases short and J 0 bases short, with 10 bases between. The CDR3 contains 15 residues. This chain's CDR3 is CASSERGPYQETQYF. CDR3 DNA: TGTGCCAGCAGTGAACGAGGACCGTACCAAGAGACCCAGTACTTC.

V gene TRBV19 combines with J gene TRBJ2-1, with D perhaps assigned TRBD1 or TRBD2 (6 bases each). Germline CDR1 is LNHDA and CDR2 is SQIVND (reference sequence). The V end lost 4 bases, the J end lost 0 bases, and 13 bases lay between the germline ends. CDR3 length equals 16 residues. CDR3 in amino acids: CASSTGGPSSYNEQFF. Here the CDR3 DNA reads TGTGCCAGTAGTACCGGGGGCCCAAGCTCCTACAATGAGCAGTTCTTC.

The V call is TRBV28, the J call TRBJ2-7; 9 bases line up with TRBD2. The V gene end was trimmed by 6 bases and the J gene end by 4 bases; junction bases not matched to a gene: 10. The CDR3 is 15 amino acids. Germline loops: CDR1 MDHEN, CDR2 SYDVKM. The CDR3 loop is CASSQAASGGYEQYF. CDR3 bases: TGTGCCAGCAGCCAAGCCGCCAGCGGGGGGTACGAGCAGTACTTC.

Ten or more counts support this clonotype. V gene TRBV18 combines with J gene TRBJ1-6; 9 bases align to TRBD1. The V gene end was trimmed by 3 bases and the J gene end by 10 bases; junction bases not matched to a gene: 10. The CDR3 has 16 residues. The germline gives CDR1 KGHSH, CDR2 LQKENI. This CDR3 is CASSPPGTGTGSPLHF. In DNA form, the CDR3 reads TGTGCCAGCTCACCTCCCGGGACAGGGACGGGCTCACCCCTCCACTTT.

This clonotype was detected ten times or more. This rearrangement joins TRBV15 to TRBJ2-3; 9 bases fit TRBD2. J was trimmed by 4 bases and V by 5 bases; bases with no gene match: 7. Germline V gene data show CDR1 as LNHNV and CDR2 as YYDKDF (reference sequence). The CDR3 has 15 amino acids. In nucleotides, the CDR3 is TGTGCCACCAGCGATTTTAGCGGGAGACCAGATACGCAGTATTTT. It yields the protein CATSDFSGRPDTQYF.

There are many counts of this clonotype. The genes are TRBV11-2 and TRBJ2-7; D is unresolved. This CDR3 is built from 13 residues. Per germline, CDR1 SGHAT and CDR2 FQNNGV. V gave up 4 bases and J gave up 3 bases, with 10 bases separating them. The CDR3 DNA follows: TGTGCCAGCAGCTCCCTACTAAACTACGAGCAGTACTTC. Amino acid sequence: CASSSLLNYEQYF.